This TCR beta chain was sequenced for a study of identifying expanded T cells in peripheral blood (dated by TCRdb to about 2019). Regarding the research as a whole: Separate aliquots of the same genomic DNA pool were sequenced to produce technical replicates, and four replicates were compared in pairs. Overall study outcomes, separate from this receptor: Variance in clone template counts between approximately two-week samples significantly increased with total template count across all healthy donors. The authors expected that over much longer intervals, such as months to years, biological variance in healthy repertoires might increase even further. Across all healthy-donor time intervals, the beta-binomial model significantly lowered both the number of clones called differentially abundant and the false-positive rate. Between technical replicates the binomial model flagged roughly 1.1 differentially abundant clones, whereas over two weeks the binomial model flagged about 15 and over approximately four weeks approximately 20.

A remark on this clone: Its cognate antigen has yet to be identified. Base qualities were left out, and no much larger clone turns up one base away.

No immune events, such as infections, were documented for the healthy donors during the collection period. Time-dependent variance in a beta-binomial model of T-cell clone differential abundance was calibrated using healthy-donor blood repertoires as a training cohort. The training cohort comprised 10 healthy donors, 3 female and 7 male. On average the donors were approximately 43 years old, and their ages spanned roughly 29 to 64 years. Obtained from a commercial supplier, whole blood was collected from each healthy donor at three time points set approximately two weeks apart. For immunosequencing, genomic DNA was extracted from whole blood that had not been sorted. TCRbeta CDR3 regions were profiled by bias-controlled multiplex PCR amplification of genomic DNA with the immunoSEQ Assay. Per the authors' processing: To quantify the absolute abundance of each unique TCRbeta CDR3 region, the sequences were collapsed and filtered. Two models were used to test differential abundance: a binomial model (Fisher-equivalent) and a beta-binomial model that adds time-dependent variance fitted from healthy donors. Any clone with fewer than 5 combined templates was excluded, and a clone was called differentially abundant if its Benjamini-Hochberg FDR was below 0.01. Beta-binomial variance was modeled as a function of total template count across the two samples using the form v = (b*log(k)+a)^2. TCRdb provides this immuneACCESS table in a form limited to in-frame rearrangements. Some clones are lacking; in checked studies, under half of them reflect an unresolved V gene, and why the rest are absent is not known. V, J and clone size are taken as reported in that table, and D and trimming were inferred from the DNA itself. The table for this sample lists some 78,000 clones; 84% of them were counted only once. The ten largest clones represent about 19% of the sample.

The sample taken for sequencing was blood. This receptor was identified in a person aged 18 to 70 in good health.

The nucleotide sequence is given as TGTGCCAGCAGCTTAGCCCCCGACAGTTCCTACGAGCAGTACTTC. Translated, it gives CASSLAPDSSYEQYF. The sequence links TRBV11-2 to TRBJ2-7; matching of 5 bases hints at TRBD1 as the D gene. CDR1 and CDR2 are drawn from the germline V gene: SGHAT, FQNNGV. V is cut by 1 base and J by 1 base, and the space between the germline ends is 11 bases. Reading from cysteine to phenylalanine, the CDR3 counts 15 amino acids. Only the CDR3 part of the read is kept: 45 bases, read in frame from the first base.